This T cell receptor (beta chain) originates from a study of early T cells in non-severe SARS-CoV-2 infection. The TCR library protocol was used to attach unique molecular identifiers. These identifiers were attached to individual cDNA molecules. MiXCR, run by TCRdb on the 5' RACE reads, gives a single entry per CDR3 protein. This table holds nearly 60,000 distinct CDR3 sequences, roughly 12% found once. CDR3 length: 14 residues. The V gene's germline CDR1 is MGHRA and CDR2 YSYEKL. V was cut by 4 bases and J by 0 bases, with 7 bases left in between. The clonotype comes from an adult who was a healthcare worker with PCR-confirmed SARS-CoV-2 infection or an uninfected control (not recorded which). This chain joins TRBV4-1 and TRBJ2-4, with D possibly being TRBD2 (5 bases). Sequencing was done on a sample of whole blood. This chain's CDR3 is CASSLEGAKNIQYF. As DNA, the CDR3 is TGCGCCAGCAGCCTTGAGGGAGCCAAAAACATTCAGTACTTC.